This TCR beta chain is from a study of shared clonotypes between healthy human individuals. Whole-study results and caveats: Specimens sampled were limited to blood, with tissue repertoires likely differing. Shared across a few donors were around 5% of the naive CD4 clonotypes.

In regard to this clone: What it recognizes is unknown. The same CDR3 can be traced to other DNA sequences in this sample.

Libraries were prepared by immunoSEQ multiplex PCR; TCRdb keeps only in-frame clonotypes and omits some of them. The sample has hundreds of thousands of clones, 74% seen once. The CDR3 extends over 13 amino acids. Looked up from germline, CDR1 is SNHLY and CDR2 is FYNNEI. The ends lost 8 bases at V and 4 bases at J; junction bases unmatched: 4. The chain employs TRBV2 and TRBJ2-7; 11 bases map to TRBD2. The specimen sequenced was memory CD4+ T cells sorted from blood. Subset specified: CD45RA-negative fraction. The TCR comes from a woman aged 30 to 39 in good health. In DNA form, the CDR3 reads TGTGCCAGCTATAGCGGGAGGGGGTACGAGCAGTACTTC. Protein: CASYSGRGYEQYF.